Given below is one T cell receptor (beta chain) in context. What it binds is unknown. TCRdb re-derived calls from the reads in MiXCR, one entry per CDR3 protein. The data hold about 900,000 distinct CDR3 sequences, with about 33% observed a single time. The sample originates from a study of T cell repertoires in cytomegalovirus infection. Findings and caveats of the study: Predominance within the ex vivo response was attributable to HLA-C-restricted CMV-specific TCR beta clonotypes.

In germline, CDR1 is LGHNA, CDR2 YNFKEQ. This CDR3 comprises 15 residues. V lost 0 bases, J lost 6 bases, and 12 bases lay in between. Source: cultured CD8+ T cells from PBMCs, taken from culture after CMV antigen stimulation. V gene TRBV4-2 combines with J gene TRBJ2-1, with D hard to call. This clonotype was sampled from a human donor in good health (CMV status not recorded). Some clones in this sample may be carry-over from other donors' samples. This CDR3 reads CASSQDVNSPNEQFF. The CDR3 nucleotides read TGTGCCAGCAGCCAAGATGTTAACAGCCCCAATGAGCAGTTCTTC.